Listed here is a single T cell receptor beta chain. Trimming left V 4 bases short and J 0 bases short, with 19 bases between. Germline V gene data show CDR1 as SGHDN and CDR2 as FVKESK. The CDR3 extends over 18 amino acids. This sample was included in a study of blood T cell repertoires in COVID-19. Overall study context: Samples came from the United States, Italy and Spain, spanning acute and convalescent COVID-19. Sample material is recorded as cDNA or gDNA derived from T cells, B-cell-depleted T cells, or PBMCs.

Original data processing: Reference gene primer amplification gave estimated nucleated cell counts. Sequenced by immunoSEQ multiplex PCR; TCRdb stores in-frame clones only, minus some. V and J calls plus clone size are reproduced from that table; the DNA served to infer D and trimming. The sample shows 100,000 to 150,000 clones, over 60% of them seen only once. This TCR was sampled from a woman between 65 and 79 years old with acute or convalescent COVID-19. Sequences were obtained from peripheral blood. The J gene is TRBJ2-1, the V gene TRBV14; D might be TRBD2 (5 bases). This CDR3 reads CASSLSMIKRYSYNEQFF. The CDR3 DNA follows: TGTGCCAGCAGCCTATCGATGATAAAGCGGTACTCCTACAATGAGCAGTTCTTC.